The clone carrying this TCR beta chain has just a few counts. Sample time point: pre-sensitization, week 0. The treatment was: therapeutic diphenylcyclopropenone sensitization with weekly scalp DPC. The record originates from a study of human T cells and chemical hapten exposure. V lost 5 bases and J lost 0, with 17 bases in between. There are 17 residues in the CDR3. CDR1 and CDR2 (germline): SGHTA, FQGNSA. TCRdb re-called the RACE reads with MiXCR, one entry per CDR3 protein. This sample has about 350,000 distinct CDR3 sequences; 5% to 6.5% occur once, and the top ten carry around 8%. This TCR derives from a young woman with alopecia areata. Some clones in this sample may be carry-over from other donors' samples. Here the sequenced sample was whole blood, taken in connection with sensitization to the hapten diphenylcyclopropenone (DPC). This rearrangement joins TRBV7-2 to TRBJ1-3; D call uncertain. CDR3 loop: CASSPRPTGTSGNTIYF. As DNA, the CDR3 is TGTGCCAGCAGCCCAAGGCCGACGGGCACCTCTGGAAACACCATATATTTT.